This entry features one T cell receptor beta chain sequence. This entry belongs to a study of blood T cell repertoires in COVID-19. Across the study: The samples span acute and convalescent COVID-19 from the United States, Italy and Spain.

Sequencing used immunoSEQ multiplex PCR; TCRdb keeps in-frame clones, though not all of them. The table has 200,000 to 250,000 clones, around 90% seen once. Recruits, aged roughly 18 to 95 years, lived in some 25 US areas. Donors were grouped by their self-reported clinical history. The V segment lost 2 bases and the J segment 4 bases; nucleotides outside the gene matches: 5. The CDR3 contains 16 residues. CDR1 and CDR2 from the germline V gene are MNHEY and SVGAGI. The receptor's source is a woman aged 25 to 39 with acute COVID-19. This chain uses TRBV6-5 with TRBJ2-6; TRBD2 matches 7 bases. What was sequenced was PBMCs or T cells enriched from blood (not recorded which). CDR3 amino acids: CASSYLREAGANVLTF. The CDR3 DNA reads TGTGCCAGCAGTTACCTACGGGAGGCCGGGGCCAACGTCCTGACTTTC.